Following are 13 T cell receptor beta chains from one sample sequenced in a study of cytomegalovirus exposure and HLA in healthy donors (dated by TCRdb to about 2017). Receptor amplification or capture employed the immunoSEQ multiplex PCR assay. The multiplex PCR relied on a mix of 60 forward primers for TCR Vbeta segments and 13 reverse primers for TCR Jbeta segments. TCRdb limited this immuneACCESS table to in-frame rearrangements with V and J called. A share of clones is missing; checked studies link under half to unresolved V genes, and the rest is unexplained. The sample data list 150,000 to 200,000 clones, and over 70% of these were observed just once. 1.4% to 1.5% of the sample lies in the top ten. Sequenced input: PBMCs. Receptors originate from a man in his late teens or twenties in good health and CMV-seronegative.

This rearrangement joins TRBV25-1 to TRBJ2-7; D gene unclear. This CDR3 is 15 amino acids long. V lost 0 bases to trimming and J lost 6 bases, with 15 bases between them. Germline CDR1 reads MGHDK; CDR2 reads SYGVNS. The chain's CDR3 is CASSEYVVEEREQYF. The CDR3 region has the DNA TGTGCCAGCAGTGAATATGTGGTTGAGGAGCGCGAGCAGTACTTC.

This chain links TRBV4-2 with TRBJ1-5; maybe TRBD1 (6 bases). Germline CDR1 LGHNA, CDR2 YNFKEQ. The CDR3 is 15 amino acids. Trimming removed 0 bases at V and 6 bases at J, with 12 bases between. CDR3 bases: TGTGCCAGCAGCCAAGAAGAGGGGGTAGGTCAGCCCCAGCATTTT. It translates to CASSQEEGVGQPQHF.

This chain uses TRBV9 with TRBJ1-5; 7 bases fit TRBD1. Germline CDR1 SGDLS, CDR2 YYNGEE. The J segment lost 4 bases and the V segment lost 3 bases, leaving 4 bases of the junction unmatched. The CDR3 runs to 14 residues. The DNA for the CDR3 is TGTGCCAGCAGCGAGGGACAGTCGAATCAGCCCCAGCATTTT. This encodes CASSEGQSNQPQHF.

This clone has a single count. The J gene is TRBJ1-6, the V gene TRBV10-3; 7 bases are shared with TRBD1. Germline CDR1 ENHRY, CDR2 SYGVKD. The CDR3 is made up of 15 amino acids. V lost 8 bases to trimming and J lost 9 bases; unmatched junction nucleotides: 13. The CDR3 nucleotides read TGTGCCATCGGAGAAGACAGGGCCAGGGGTTCACCCCTCCACTTT. It specifies CAIGEDRARGSPLHF.

The gene calls are TRBV9 and TRBJ2-7, with D maybe TRBD2 (7 bases). From germline, CDR1 is SGDLS and CDR2 YYNGEE. This CDR3 has 15 amino acids. The V end was cut by 3 bases, the J end by 2 bases, with 15 bases between. The CDR3 reads CASSASTGRAYEQYF. The CDR3 coding sequence is TGTGCCAGCAGCGCCAGTACAGGGAGGGCCTACGAGCAGTACTTC.

CDR3 sequence reads: CASSRPGGNTEAFF. CDR3 sequence (DNA): TGTGCCAGCAGCCGACCCGGGGGGAACACTGAAGCTTTCTTT. The chain carries TRBV5-5 and TRBJ1-1, with a tentative D call TRBD1 (5 bases). The CDR3 runs to 14 residues. Trimming removed 4 bases at V and 1 base at J, with 11 bases between. Germline lookup yields CDR1 SGHKS and CDR2 YYEKEE (reference sequence).

The V call is TRBV7-2, the J call TRBJ2-4; D gene ambiguous. Trimming removed 1 base at V and 0 bases at J, with 4 bases between. The CDR3 is 14 residues long. The germline gives CDR1 SGHTA, CDR2 FQGNSA. The CDR3 coding sequence is TGTGCCAGCAGCTTAGATCTAGCCAAAAACATTCAGTACTTC. This translates into CASSLDLAKNIQYF.

This clone was observed a handful of times. The chain combines TRBV15 with TRBJ1-4, with D maybe TRBD1 (5 bases). The ends were cut back, 1 base at V and 5 bases at J, with 14 bases in the middle. Germline V CDR1 and CDR2: LNHNV, YYDKDF (reference sequence). The CDR3 covers 16 residues. CDR3 region: CATSRVTPGGNEKLFF. The CDR3 nucleotides are TGTGCCACCAGCAGAGTGACCCCGGGGGGAAATGAAAAACTGTTTTTT.

The V call is TRBV5-6, the J call TRBJ1-2; TRBD1 is a possible D gene (6 bases). V was trimmed by 4 bases and J by 3 bases, leaving 16 bases between them. CDR1 and CDR2 (germline): SGHDT, YYEEEE. The CDR3 runs to 15 residues. This chain's CDR3 is CASSRLLTGYYGYTF. CDR3 in DNA: TGTGCCAGCAGCAGACTCCTGACAGGTTACTATGGCTACACCTTC. Together with reference TRBV5-6 and TRBJ1-2, the CDR3 gives the full variable domain: DAGVTQSPTHLIKTRGQQVTLRCSPKSGHDTVSWYQQALGQGPQFIFQYYEEEERQRGNFPDRFSGHQFPNYSSELNVNALLLGDSALYLCASSRLLTGYYGYTFGSGTRLTVV.

The chain employs TRBV6-1 and TRBJ2-6, with 7 bases lining up with TRBD1. Germline V gene lookup returns CDR1 MNHNS and CDR2 SASEGT. This CDR3 is 18 amino acids long. The junction had 9 bases not matched to a gene; V was cut back by 4 bases and J by 0 bases. This CDR3 reads CASSGQGVWGSGANVLTF. Written as DNA, the CDR3 is TGTGCCAGCAGTGGACAGGGCGTCTGGGGCTCTGGGGCCAACGTCCTGACTTTC.

This chain connects TRBV5-1 to TRBJ2-7, with a weak D call TRBD2 (5 bases). The CDR3 totals 11 residues. The V gene's germline CDR1 is SGHRS and CDR2 YFSETQ. Trimming pared 5 bases from V and 5 bases from J, leaving 8 bases between. The CDR3: CASRSGNEQYF. The DNA of the CDR3 is TGCGCCAGCAGATCCGGGAACGAGCAGTACTTC.

This rearrangement joins TRBV18 to TRBJ2-5, with 10 bases identical to TRBD1. V lost 4 bases, J lost 4 bases, and 6 bases stayed unmatched. The CDR3 has 15 amino acids. Germline CDR1 is KGHSH and CDR2 is LQKENI. The CDR3 region has the DNA TGTGCCAGCTCACTCAACCGGGACAGGGGAGAGACCCAGTACTTC. Protein: CASSLNRDRGETQYF.

The chain combines TRBV27 with TRBJ1-4; D is perhaps TRBD1 (5 bases). The CDR3 spans 16 residues. V was pared by 5 bases and J by 6 bases, with 19 bases between. Germline V gene sequence: CDR1 MNHEY, CDR2 SMNVEV (reference sequence). CDR3 sequence reads: CASSPSFWGSDEKLFF. The CDR3 bases are TGTGCCAGCAGTCCTTCTTTCTGGGGCTCGGATGAAAAACTGTTTTTT.